This TCR beta chain was retrieved from a study of T cell changes during pregnancy in multiple sclerosis. Repertoires were generated with immunoSEQ multiplex PCR, while TCRdb's copy carries only in-frame clones and drops some. The sample lists roughly 40,000 clones, roughly 92% occurring once. The V gene lost 5 bases and the J gene lost 0 bases, with 20 bases spanning the gap. There are 18 residues in the CDR3. Germline assignment: CDR1 MGHRA and CDR2 YSYEKL. Sequencing used CD4+ T cells from peripheral blood mononuclear cells, obtained before pregnancy. This receptor was identified in a female donor with multiple sclerosis, enrolled in a pregnancy study. This sequence joins TRBV4-1 and TRBJ2-1, with a tentative D call TRBD1 (6 bases). CDR3 amino acids: CASSGFPGQASSYNEQFF. CDR3 coding DNA: TGCGCCAGCAGCGGTTTTCCGGGACAAGCGAGCTCCTACAATGAGCAGTTCTTC.